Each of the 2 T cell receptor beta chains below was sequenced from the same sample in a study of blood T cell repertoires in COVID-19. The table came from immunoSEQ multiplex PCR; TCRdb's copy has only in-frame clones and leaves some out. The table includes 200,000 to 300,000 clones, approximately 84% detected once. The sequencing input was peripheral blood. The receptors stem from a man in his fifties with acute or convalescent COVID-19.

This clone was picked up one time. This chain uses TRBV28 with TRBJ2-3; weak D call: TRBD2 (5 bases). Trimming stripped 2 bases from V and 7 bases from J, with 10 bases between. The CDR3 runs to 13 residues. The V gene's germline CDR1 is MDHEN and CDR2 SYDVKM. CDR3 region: CASSLGEMNTQYF. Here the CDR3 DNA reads TGTGCCAGCAGTTTAGGGGAGATGAATACGCAGTATTTT.

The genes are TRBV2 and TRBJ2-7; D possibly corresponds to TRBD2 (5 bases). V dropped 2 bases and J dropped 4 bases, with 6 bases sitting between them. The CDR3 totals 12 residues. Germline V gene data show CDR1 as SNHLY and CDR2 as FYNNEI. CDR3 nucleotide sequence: TGTGCCAGCAGTGAACGGGGATACGAGCAGTACTTC. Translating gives CASSERGYEQYF.